Listed below are T cell receptor beta chains from one sample, sequenced in a study of control samples from healthy donors and cancer patients. Only in-frame clones appear in the TCRdb table, and some are missing; sequencing was by immunoSEQ multiplex PCR. The sample contains around 180,000 clones, 85% to 95% of which appear only once. The source material was blood. All receptors derive from a woman younger than 35 in good health. CDR3s include the opening cysteine and the closing phenylalanine or tryptophan. Each record gives: clone size, V gene, J gene, D gene, CDR3 DNA, CDR3 protein. D genes are given only for firm matches. Clone sizes are given selectively: once, few, many, or a class where the clone is expanded.

size: NA; V: TRBV15; J: TRBJ1-5; D: NA; DNA: TGTGCCACCAGCGAAGGTAGGACAGTTAGCAATCAGCCCCAGCATTTT; CDR3: CATSEGRTVSNQPQHF
size: NA; V: TRBV15; J: TRBJ2-1; D: TRBD2; DNA: TGTGCCACCAGCAGAGATGGTAGCGGGAGGGCCATTGAGCAGTTCTTC; CDR3: CATSRDGSGRAIEQFF
size: NA; V: TRBV6-6; J: TRBJ1-1; D: TRBD1; DNA: TGTGCCAGCAGTTATAAAGGGGGCGATGAAGCTTTCTTT; CDR3: CASSYKGGDEAFF
size: NA; V: TRBV10-2; J: TRBJ1-5; D: NA; DNA: TGCGCCAGCAGTGTAGGACTCAGCCCGCCCCAGCATTTT; CDR3: CASSVGLSPPQHF
size: once; V: TRBV6-5; J: TRBJ1-4; D: NA; DNA: TGTGCCAGCAGTTTCGCGGGGGCTAATGAAAAACTGTTTTTT; CDR3: CASSFAGANEKLFF
size: once; V: TRBV2; J: TRBJ1-2; D: TRBD1; DNA: TGTGCCAGCAGTGTCAGGGGGCCGGCCTATGGCTACACCTTC; CDR3: CASSVRGPAYGYTF
size: NA; V: TRBV6-1; J: TRBJ2-3; D: TRBD2; DNA: TGTGCCAGCAGTGAAAAGCGGGAGCCCTCGGCAGATACGCAGTATTTT; CDR3: CASSEKREPSADTQYF
size: NA; V: TRBV5-1; J: TRBJ1-2; D: NA; DNA: TGCGCCAGCAGCCCCGATAACTATGGCTACACCTTC; CDR3: CASSPDNYGYTF
size: NA; V: TRBV5-6; J: TRBJ1-1; D: NA; DNA: TGTGCCAGCAGAGGGGGGCCCATGAACACTGAAGCTTTCTTT; CDR3: CASRGGPMNTEAFF
size: NA; V: TRBV2; J: TRBJ1-3; D: NA; DNA: TGTGCCAGCAGTGAAGTCCAGGCCTGGGCGGGAAACACCATATATTTT; CDR3: CASSEVQAWAGNTIYF
size: NA; V: TRBV11-2; J: TRBJ1-1; D: TRBD1; DNA: TGTGCCAGCAGCTCGACAGGGTACACTGAAGCTTTCTTT; CDR3: CASSSTGYTEAFF
size: NA; V: TRBV27; J: TRBJ2-1; D: TRBD2; DNA: TGTGCTAGCGGGACCACCTACAATGAGCAGTTCTTC; CDR3: CASGTTYNEQFF
size: NA; V: TRBV6-2/TRBV6-3; J: TRBJ1-1; D: NA; DNA: TGTGCCAGCAGTTACTCCCTACGGGGGGCAAAAGGAGCTTTCTTT; CDR3: CASSYSLRGAKGAFF
size: NA; V: TRBV6-5; J: TRBJ1-5; D: NA; DNA: TGTGCCAGCAAGTCATCCGGGGGGGGCAATCAGCCCCAGCATTTT; CDR3: CASKSSGGGNQPQHF
size: once; V: TRBV10-3; J: TRBJ1-2; D: TRBD1; DNA: TGTGCCATCAGCCGGGACAGGGAGGGAAATGGCTACACCTTC; CDR3: CAISRDREGNGYTF
size: NA; V: TRBV4-1; J: TRBJ1-4; D: TRBD1; DNA: TGCGCCAGCAGCCAAAGTTGGCAGGGGGCGGGTGAAAAACTGTTTTTT; CDR3: CASSQSWQGAGEKLFF
size: NA; V: TRBV6-5; J: TRBJ2-2; D: NA; DNA: TGTGCCAGCAGCCGTCAGGGGACCGGGGAGCTGTTTTTT; CDR3: CASSRQGTGELFF
size: NA; V: TRBV11-2; J: TRBJ1-2; D: NA; DNA: TGTGCCAGCAGCCGACAGAACTATGGCTACACCTTC; CDR3: CASSRQNYGYTF
size: once; V: TRBV7-9; J: TRBJ1-2; D: TRBD1; DNA: TGTGCCAGCAGCTTAGCGGGGGACAGGGTCTATGGCTACACCTTC; CDR3: CASSLAGDRVYGYTF
size: NA; V: TRBV21-1; J: TRBJ2-2; D: NA; DNA: TGTGCCAGCAGCAAAGCATTCCGACGACTTACTAAGAACACCGGGGAGCTGTTTTTT; CDR3: CASSKAFRRLTKNTGELFF
size: NA; V: TRBV7-2; J: TRBJ2-7; D: TRBD2; DNA: TGTGCCAGCAGTCCATCGGGGGGTTCCTACGAGCAGTACTTC; CDR3: CASSPSGGSYEQYF
size: NA; V: TRBV6-5; J: TRBJ2-5; D: TRBD1; DNA: TGTGCCAGCAGTTTGGACAGGGGGCCGGTACCGGACTTC; CDR3: CASSLDRGPVPDF
size: NA; V: TRBV2; J: TRBJ2-6; D: NA; DNA: TGTGCCAGCAGGGAATCGACGGGAGGGGCCAACGTCCTGACTTTC; CDR3: CASRESTGGANVLTF
size: NA; V: TRBV24-1; J: TRBJ1-1; D: NA; DNA: TGTGCCACCAGTGATTTTGACAATACTGAAGCTTTCTTT; CDR3: CATSDFDNTEAFF
size: NA; V: TRBV28; J: TRBJ1-2; D: NA; DNA: TGTGCCAGCAGTTCCCAGGGGAGCTATGGCTACACCTTC; CDR3: CASSSQGSYGYTF
size: NA; V: TRBV9; J: TRBJ1-1; D: NA; DNA: TGTGCCAGCAGCCCCCAACAGAACACTGAAGCTTTCTTT; CDR3: CASSPQQNTEAFF
size: NA; V: TRBV19; J: TRBJ1-1; D: NA; DNA: TGTGCCAGTAACGGTCGCAGGGGCCCTGAAGCTTTCTTT; CDR3: CASNGRRGPEAFF
size: NA; V: TRBV7-6; J: TRBJ1-1; D: NA; DNA: TGTGCCAGCAGCTTAGAGGAGGGGTCTGAAGCTTTCTTT; CDR3: CASSLEEGSEAFF
size: NA; V: TRBV19; J: TRBJ1-2; D: NA; DNA: TGTGCCAGTAGTATCGTGGCCGCCGGAGAGTTCTATGGCTACACCTTC; CDR3: CASSIVAAGEFYGYTF
size: NA; V: TRBV15; J: TRBJ2-3; D: NA; DNA: TGTGCCACCAGCAGAGAAGACGCGGACGGCACAGATACGCAGTATTTT; CDR3: CATSREDADGTDTQYF
size: NA; V: TRBV7-2; J: TRBJ1-5; D: NA; DNA: TGTGCCAGCAGCTTAAGCAACAATCAGCCCCAGCATTTT; CDR3: CASSLSNNQPQHF
size: NA; V: TRBV4-2; J: TRBJ1-5; D: NA; DNA: TGTGCCAGCAGCCAGGAGGGTATCCAGCCCCAGCATTTT; CDR3: CASSQEGIQPQHF
size: NA; V: TRBV5-1; J: TRBJ1-1; D: NA; DNA: TGCGCCAGCAGCCAAGGACACCTAGCTAACCCTGAAGCTTTCTTT; CDR3: CASSQGHLANPEAFF
size: NA; V: TRBV18; J: TRBJ1-5; D: NA; DNA: TGTGCCAGCTCTCCCACCCCACAGGGTTATAGCAATCAGCCCCAGCATTTT; CDR3: CASSPTPQGYSNQPQHF
size: NA; V: TRBV11-2; J: TRBJ2-3; D: TRBD2; DNA: TGTGCCAGCAGCTTAGTTGGCGGGGGGGCCGGGGATACGCAGTATTTT; CDR3: CASSLVGGGAGDTQYF
size: NA; V: TRBV19; J: TRBJ1-1; D: NA; DNA: TGTGCCAGTAGTATCGCCAGGAACACTGAAGCTTTCTTT; CDR3: CASSIARNTEAFF
size: NA; V: TRBV19; J: TRBJ1-5; D: NA; DNA: TGTGCCAGTAGGAGAATGACACCGGGGAGGCCCCAGCATTTT; CDR3: CASRRMTPGRPQHF
size: NA; V: TRBV27; J: TRBJ1-2; D: NA; DNA: TGTGCCAGCAGTCCCAGACCTAACTATGGCTACACCTTC; CDR3: CASSPRPNYGYTF
size: NA; V: TRBV27; J: TRBJ2-7; D: NA; DNA: TGTGCCAGCAGACCTCAAGACAGGTACAGCTACGAGCAGTACTTC; CDR3: CASRPQDRYSYEQYF
size: NA; V: TRBV29-1; J: TRBJ2-3; D: NA; DNA: TGCAGCGTGGGAGGATCGTCAACCGGAACGCAGTATTTT; CDR3: CSVGGSSTGTQYF
size: NA; V: TRBV11-3; J: TRBJ1-1; D: NA; DNA: TGTGCCAGCAGCTACGACGGGGTTGAAGCTTTCTTT; CDR3: CASSYDGVEAFF
size: NA; V: TRBV2; J: TRBJ1-6; D: NA; DNA: TGTGCCAGCAGTGAATTGGGAGGTCGTTATAATTCACCCCTCCACTTT; CDR3: CASSELGGRYNSPLHF
size: NA; V: TRBV6-4; J: TRBJ2-3; D: NA; DNA: TGTGCCAGCAGTGACGAGAGCGCTAGCACAGATACGCAGTATTTT; CDR3: CASSDESASTDTQYF
size: NA; V: TRBV10-3; J: TRBJ1-1; D: NA; DNA: TGTGCCATCAGGCGGGGAAACACTGAAGCTTTCTTT; CDR3: CAIRRGNTEAFF
size: NA; V: TRBV5-8; J: TRBJ1-5; D: NA; DNA: TGTGCCAGCAGCTTGCGAGGGGGCAATCAGCCCCAGCATTTT; CDR3: CASSLRGGNQPQHF
size: NA; V: TRBV10-1; J: TRBJ2-5; D: NA; DNA: TGCGCCAGCAGTGGAAGCAGGGGAGAGACCCAGTACTTC; CDR3: CASSGSRGETQYF
size: once; V: TRBV4-2; J: TRBJ2-5; D: TRBD1; DNA: TGTGCCAGCAGCCAATCCCGGGACAGAAAAGAGACCCAGTACTTC; CDR3: CASSQSRDRKETQYF
size: NA; V: TRBV10-3; J: TRBJ1-4; D: NA; DNA: TGTGCCGTAGGGATTAATGAAAAACTGTTTTTT; CDR3: CAVGINEKLFF
size: NA; V: TRBV19; J: TRBJ2-2; D: NA; DNA: TGTGCCAGTAGCGATTATCGACTAATGAACACCGGGGAGCTGTTTTTT; CDR3: CASSDYRLMNTGELFF
size: NA; V: TRBV11-2; J: TRBJ2-7; D: NA; DNA: TGTGCCAGCAGCCGTACAGGGACCACATCCTACGAGCAGTACTTC; CDR3: CASSRTGTTSYEQYF
size: NA; V: TRBV6-5; J: TRBJ2-1; D: TRBD2; DNA: TGTGCCAGCAGTTACGGCCTAGCGGGAAAGTCTGAGCAGTTCTTC; CDR3: CASSYGLAGKSEQFF
size: NA; V: TRBV19; J: TRBJ2-3; D: NA; DNA: TGTGCCAGTAGTGCCGTATCAGGGACTGGAGATACGCAGTATTTT; CDR3: CASSAVSGTGDTQYF
size: NA; V: TRBV11-3; J: TRBJ2-7; D: NA; DNA: TGTGCCAGCGGGGAGGGGGCTGTCTACGAGCAGTACTTC; CDR3: CASGEGAVYEQYF
size: NA; V: TRBV10-3; J: TRBJ1-1; D: TRBD1; DNA: TGTGCCAGCGGACAGGGAGAGGACACTGAAGCTTTCTTT; CDR3: CASGQGEDTEAFF
size: NA; V: TRBV5-1; J: TRBJ2-1; D: NA; DNA: TGCGCCAGCAGCTTTGGGCCATCCTACAATGAGCAGTTCTTC; CDR3: CASSFGPSYNEQFF
size: once; V: TRBV7-2; J: TRBJ1-4; D: TRBD1; DNA: TGTGCCAGCAGCTTAGGACAGGGAAACGGAAAACTGTTTTTT; CDR3: CASSLGQGNGKLFF
size: NA; V: TRBV5-1; J: TRBJ1-2; D: TRBD1; DNA: TGCGCCAGCAGCTCGGGACAGGGGGCGTATGGCTACACCTTC; CDR3: CASSSGQGAYGYTF
size: NA; V: TRBV19; J: TRBJ1-3; D: NA; DNA: TGTGCCAGTAGTAACAGGGATCCTGGAAACACCATATATTTT; CDR3: CASSNRDPGNTIYF